These 18 T cell receptor beta chains originate from one sample sequenced in a study of metastatic and nonmetastatic thyroid tumors. Ahead of thyroid surgery, no patient had received treatment of any kind. TCRdb reanalyzed the PCR reads via MiXCR. The sample shows tens of thousands of clones, under 25% of them seen only once. Sequencing input: blood. These receptors all come from a female donor with papillary thyroid cancer or a benign thyroid nodule (not recorded which). Some clones in this sample may be carry-over from other donors' samples.

This clone was seen many times. This sample also contains other DNA sequences that code for the same CDR3. This rearrangement joins TRBV29-1 to TRBJ1-3; unclear D gene. The CDR3 runs to 12 residues. Looked up from germline, CDR1 is SQVTM and CDR2 is ANQGSEA. Trimming stripped 4 bases from V and 4 bases from J, with 8 bases between. CDR3 protein: CSVADGGNTIYF. CDR3 DNA sequence: TGCAGCGTTGCTGATGGAGGAAACACCATATATTTT.

There are many counts of this clone. V usage is TRBV9 and J usage is TRBJ2-1, with 9 bases lining up with TRBD2. Trimming at V came to 1 base and at J to 5 bases, leaving 7 bases not matched to a gene. The CDR3 consists of 16 residues. Germline-derived CDR1 and CDR2 are SGDLS and YYNGEE. CDR3: CASSVSSGRPHNEQFF. The CDR3, as DNA: TGTGCCAGCAGCGTATCAAGCGGGAGGCCGCACAATGAGCAGTTCTTC.

This clone was seen many times. This rearrangement joins TRBV29-1 to TRBJ2-7; TRBD1 agrees at 8 bases. V lost 6 bases, J lost 2 bases, and 0 bases stayed unmatched. The CDR3 extends over 11 amino acids. Germline-derived CDR1 and CDR2 are SQVTM and ANQGSEA. CDR3 amino acids: CSVGQAYEQYF. The CDR3 DNA reads as TGCAGCGTGGGACAGGCCTACGAGCAGTACTTC.

This clone was detected ten times or more. This chain uses TRBV28 with TRBJ1-4; D remains unclear. The CDR3 loop spans 14 amino acids. V lost 3 bases to trimming and J lost 5 bases, with 10 bases between them. Germline assignment: CDR1 MDHEN and CDR2 SYDVKM. DNA of the CDR3: TGTGCCAGCAGTTTGGCAGAAGAAAATGAAAAACTGTTTTTT. Protein product: CASSLAEENEKLFF.

Note on this clone: Other DNA sequences in the sample encode the same CDR3. The chain is built from TRBV20-1 and TRBJ2-7; D tentatively fits TRBD1 or TRBD2 (5 bases each). From germline, CDR1 is DFQATT and CDR2 SNEGSKA (reference sequence). The CDR3 totals 13 residues. V lost 6 bases and J lost 7, with 19 bases in between. The CDR3 DNA reads as TGCAGTGCCAGGGACCGCGGGTTCGGAGAGCAGTACTTC. Protein sequence: CSARDRGFGEQYF.

The chain joins TRBV2 to TRBJ2-2; the match to TRBD1 covers 10 bases. CDR3 size: 14 residues. The ends lost 10 bases at V and 5 bases at J; junction bases unmatched: 7. Germline V gene sequence: CDR1 SNHLY, CDR2 FYNNEI. The CDR3 DNA reads TGTGCCACCGGACAGGGGGAGGGAACCGGGGAGCTGTTTTTT. Translation: CATGQGEGTGELFF.

The genes are TRBV20-1 and TRBJ2-7; maybe TRBD1 (6 bases). Germline V gene data show CDR1 as DFQATT and CDR2 as SNEGSKA (reference sequence). CDR3 length: 15 amino acids. V lost 6 bases to trimming and J lost 1 base, with 19 bases between them. CDR3 nucleotide sequence: TGCAGTGCCATCCAAGGGGACACTAATTCCTACGAGCAGTACTTC. Encoded protein: CSAIQGDTNSYEQYF.

A remark on this clone: In the same sample, other DNA sequences code for this CDR3. This CDR3 reads CASSLGGGLYEQYF. CDR3 bases: TGTGCCAGCAGCTTGGGGGGGGGACTCTACGAGCAGTACTTC. The chain uses TRBV7-2 and TRBJ2-7; 7 bases fit TRBD2. Unmatched junction bases numbered 5, after V lost 3 bases and J lost 3 bases. The germline V gene has CDR1 SGHTA and CDR2 FQGNSA. This CDR3 is 14 amino acids long.

This clone occurred a few times. This may come from a read error, since a much larger clone is one base off. V usage is TRBV7-6 and J usage is TRBJ2-1; possible D gene TRBD2, 5 bases. Trimming took off 5 bases at V and 12 bases at J, with 20 bases between the two ends. This CDR3 is 14 amino acids long. CDR1 and CDR2 (germline): SGHVS, FNYEAQ. The CDR3 loop reads CASSPPYSARGQFF. The CDR3 nucleotides read TGTGCCAGCAGCCCGCCCTATTCAGCCCGGGGGCAGTTCTTC.

This clone has a count of ten or more. This clone may be a read error of a much larger clone one base away. This chain connects TRBV27 to TRBJ1-6; 8 positions match TRBD1. Germline V gene sequence: CDR1 MNHEY, CDR2 SMNVEV (reference sequence). CDR3 length equals 14 residues. The junction had 10 bases not matched to a gene; V was cut back by 11 bases and J by 7 bases. This CDR3 reads CAGPPRQGNSPLHF. The CDR3 DNA reads as TGTGCCGGCCCCCCGCGACAGGGGAATTCACCCCTCCACTTT.

There are many counts of this clone. The rearrangement links TRBV20-1 to TRBJ1-2; D might be TRBD1 (5 bases). In germline, CDR1 is DFQATT, CDR2 SNEGSKA (reference sequence). Trimming removed 8 bases at V and 0 bases at J, with 16 bases between. This CDR3 has 14 amino acids. The CDR3: CSTDGADPNYGYTF. CDR3 coding DNA: TGCAGTACGGACGGGGCCGATCCTAACTATGGCTACACCTTC.

This clone has a count of ten or more. The chain joins TRBV7-3 to TRBJ2-1; the D gene is possibly TRBD1 (6 bases). V shed 4 bases and J shed 3 bases, with 13 bases lying between them. The germline V gene has CDR1 SGHTA and CDR2 FQGTGA. The CDR3 length is 15 residues. CDR3: CASSSQGTLYNEQFF. CDR3 sequence (DNA): TGTGCCAGCAGCTCCCAAGGGACACTCTACAATGAGCAGTTCTTC.

There are many counts of this clone. This chain links TRBV6-5 with TRBJ2-3, with D possibly matching TRBD2 (6 bases). The germline V and J ends were trimmed by 0 bases and 2 bases, with 12 bases remaining between them. Germline V CDR1 and CDR2: MNHEY, SVGAGI. The CDR3 is made up of 16 amino acids. The CDR3 coding sequence is TGTGCCAGCAGTTACTCGGCTAGCGTAGCCACAGATACGCAGTATTTT. This sequence encodes CASSYSASVATDTQYF.

About this clone: Possible read error: a much larger clone is one base away. V usage is TRBV6-1 and J usage is TRBJ1-5; 7 bases align to TRBD1. Per the germline V gene, CDR1 is MNHNS and CDR2 is SASEGT. The CDR3 runs 16 residues. The CDR3 protein is CASSRYQGQLNQPQHF. For the CDR3, the DNA is TGTGCCAGCAGTAGGTACCAGGGACAGCTAAATCAGCCCCAGCATTTC.

There are many counts of this clone. V is TRBV7-8 and J is TRBJ1-1, with D unclear. Per the germline V gene, CDR1 is SGHVS and CDR2 is FQNEAQ. The ends were cut back, 6 bases at V and 0 bases at J, with 2 bases in the middle. The CDR3 loop spans 11 amino acids. The chain's CDR3 is CASRLNTEAFF. The CDR3 DNA reads TGTGCCAGCAGACTGAACACTGAAGCTTTCTTT. The whole variable domain, remainder taken from reference TRBV7-8 and TRBJ1-1, is GAGVSQSPRYKVAKRGQDVALRCDPISGHVSLFWYQQALGQGPEFLTYFQNEAQLDKSGLPSDRFFAERPEGSVSTLKIQRTQQEDSAVYLCASRLNTEAFFGQGTRLTVV.

The chain couples TRBV2 to TRBJ2-7; 13 bases fit TRBD2. Germline trimming cut 8 bases from V and 0 bases from J; bases unmatched to any gene: 7. Looked up from germline, CDR1 is SNHLY and CDR2 is FYNNEI. The CDR3 consists of 16 residues. The CDR3 sequence: CASAGTSGKSSYEQYF. The CDR3 DNA reads as TGTGCCAGCGCCGGGACTAGCGGGAAGAGCTCCTACGAGCAGTACTTC.

This clone has ten or more counts. A much larger clone is a single base away; this may be a read error. The same CDR3 is also encoded by other DNA sequences in this sample. The V gene is TRBV19, the J gene TRBJ2-2; the D gene is possibly TRBD1 (6 bases). V dropped 9 bases and J dropped 3 bases, with 14 bases sitting between them. The germline gives CDR1 LNHDA, CDR2 SQIVND (reference sequence). CDR3 length: 14 residues. The DNA of the CDR3 is TGTGCCAGCAGAGGACAGCCGTACACCGGGGAGCTGTTTTTT. Its protein product is CASRGQPYTGELFF.

Comment on this clone: The junction does not match germline at one end; this may be a read error. Other DNA sequences of this sample code for an identical CDR3. J is TRBJ2-3 and V is TRBV20-1; the D gene is possibly TRBD2 (7 bases). The CDR3 length is 18 residues. The germline gives CDR1 DFQATT, CDR2 SNEGSKA (reference sequence). CDR3 sequence (DNA): TGCAGTGCTAGCCCGACCCCATATCGGCGGGAGAGGACAGATACACAGTATTTT. Its translation is CSASPTPYRRERTDTQYF.